This T cell receptor beta chain was documented in a study of CD8 T cells in Susac syndrome. Study-wide findings and caveats: TEMRA cells and active patients showed peak Susac CD8+ clonal expansion. In total CD8+ repertoires, 15 to 20 Susac-specific public clones were found, and five or six in CD8+ TEMRA repertoires.

The CDR3 is 16 amino acids. Germline CDR1 is KGHSH and CDR2 is LQKENI. The V gene end was trimmed by 2 bases and the J gene end by 3 bases; junction bases not matched to a gene: 2. An input of roughly 0.5 to 1 ug of RNA was subjected to reverse transcription using random hexamers. Amplification of TCR beta CDR3 by immunoSEQ multiplex PCR spanned 54 Vbeta and 13 Jbeta. Using its own MiXCR run on the immunoSEQ multiplex PCR reads, TCRdb lists one record per CDR3 protein. The top ten clones hold 0.4% to 0.5% of a sample with approximately 100,000 distinct CDR3 sequences, approximately 94% of them seen once. For this clonotype: Its antigen remains unidentified.

This TCR was recovered from a human donor with Susac syndrome. The sequenced sample was CD8+ T cells from PBMCs. This chain joins TRBV18 and TRBJ1-4; 11 nucleotides agree with TRBD1. The CDR3 loop is CASSPGQGAPNEKLFF. In DNA form, the CDR3 reads TGTGCCAGCTCACCAGGACAGGGGGCTCCTAATGAAAAACTGTTTTTT.